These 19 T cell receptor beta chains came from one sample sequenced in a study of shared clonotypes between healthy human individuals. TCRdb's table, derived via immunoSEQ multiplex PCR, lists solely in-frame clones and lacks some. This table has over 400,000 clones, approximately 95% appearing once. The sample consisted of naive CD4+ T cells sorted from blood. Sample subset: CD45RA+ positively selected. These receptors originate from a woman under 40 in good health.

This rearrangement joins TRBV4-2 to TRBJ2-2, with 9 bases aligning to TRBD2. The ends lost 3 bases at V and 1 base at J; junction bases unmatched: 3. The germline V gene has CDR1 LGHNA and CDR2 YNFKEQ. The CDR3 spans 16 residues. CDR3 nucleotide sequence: TGTGCCAGCAGCCACAGACTAGCGGAGAACACCGGGGAGCTGTTTTTT. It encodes CASSHRLAENTGELFF.

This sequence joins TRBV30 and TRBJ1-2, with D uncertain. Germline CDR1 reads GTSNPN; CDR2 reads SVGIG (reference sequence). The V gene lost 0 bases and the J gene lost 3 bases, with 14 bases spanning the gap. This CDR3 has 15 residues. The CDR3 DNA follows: TGTGCCTGGAGTGTACGCGCAGGCCGATACTATGGCTACACCTTC. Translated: CAWSVRAGRYYGYTF.

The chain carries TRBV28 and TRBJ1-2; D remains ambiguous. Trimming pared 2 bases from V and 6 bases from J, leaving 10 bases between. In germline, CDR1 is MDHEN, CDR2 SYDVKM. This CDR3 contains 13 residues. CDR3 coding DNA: TGTGCCAGCAGTTTAGCCCAAACAAATGGCTACACCTTC. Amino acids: CASSLAQTNGYTF.

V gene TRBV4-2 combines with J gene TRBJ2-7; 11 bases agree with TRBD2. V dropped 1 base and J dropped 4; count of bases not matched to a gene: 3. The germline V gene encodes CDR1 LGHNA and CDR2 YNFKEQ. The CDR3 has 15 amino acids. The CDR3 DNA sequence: TGTGCCAGCAGCCAAGTATGGACTAGCGGGTACGAGCAGTACTTC. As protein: CASSQVWTSGYEQYF.

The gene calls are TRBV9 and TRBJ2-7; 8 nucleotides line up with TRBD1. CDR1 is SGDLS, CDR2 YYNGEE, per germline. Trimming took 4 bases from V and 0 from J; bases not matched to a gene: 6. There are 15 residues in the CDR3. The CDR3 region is CASSSPGTGSYEQYF. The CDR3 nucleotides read TGTGCCAGCAGCTCCCCCGGGACAGGCTCCTACGAGCAGTACTTC.

CDR3 amino acids: CAISEMGLNQPQHF. The CDR3 bases are TGTGCCATCAGTGAGATGGGCCTCAATCAGCCCCAGCATTTT. The chain combines TRBV10-3 with TRBJ1-5, with D unclear. V dropped 2 bases and J dropped 3 bases, with 8 bases sitting between them. Germline V CDR1 and CDR2: ENHRY, SYGVKD. The CDR3 runs to 14 residues.

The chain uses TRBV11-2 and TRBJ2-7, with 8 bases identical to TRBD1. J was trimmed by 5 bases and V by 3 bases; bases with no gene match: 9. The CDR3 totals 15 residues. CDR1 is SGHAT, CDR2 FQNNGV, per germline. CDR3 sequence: CASSLAPTGANEQYF. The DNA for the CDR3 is TGTGCCAGCAGCTTGGCTCCGACAGGGGCGAACGAGCAGTACTTC.

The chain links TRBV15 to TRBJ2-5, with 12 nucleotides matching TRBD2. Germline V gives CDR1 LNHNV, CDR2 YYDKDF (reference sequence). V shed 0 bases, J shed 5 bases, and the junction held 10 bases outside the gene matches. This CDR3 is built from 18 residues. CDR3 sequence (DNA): TGTGCCACCAGCAGAGAGGGGAGGGCTAGCGGGAGGGTGGAGACCCAGTACTTC. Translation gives CATSREGRASGRVETQYF.

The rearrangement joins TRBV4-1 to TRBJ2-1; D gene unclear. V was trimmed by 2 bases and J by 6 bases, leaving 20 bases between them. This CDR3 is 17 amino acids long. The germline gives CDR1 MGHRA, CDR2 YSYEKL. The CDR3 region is CASSQLPWVTSGNEQFF. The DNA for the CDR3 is TGCGCCAGCAGCCAACTACCTTGGGTCACGTCGGGCAATGAGCAGTTCTTC.

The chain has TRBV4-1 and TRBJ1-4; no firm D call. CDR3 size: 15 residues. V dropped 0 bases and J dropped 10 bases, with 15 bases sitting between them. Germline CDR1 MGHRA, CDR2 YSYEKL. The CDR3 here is CASSQDSTTRGKLFF. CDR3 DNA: TGCGCCAGCAGCCAAGATTCCACAACTCGGGGAAAACTGTTTTTT.

The CDR3: CATRGRGRYEQYF. The CDR3 DNA reads as TGTGCCACCAGGGGCAGGGGGAGGTACGAGCAGTACTTC. The genes are TRBV27 and TRBJ2-7, with a tentative D call TRBD1 (7 bases). There are 13 residues in the CDR3. CDR1 MNHEY and CDR2 SMNVEV come from the germline V gene (reference sequence). V dropped 10 bases and J dropped 4 bases, with 17 bases sitting between them.

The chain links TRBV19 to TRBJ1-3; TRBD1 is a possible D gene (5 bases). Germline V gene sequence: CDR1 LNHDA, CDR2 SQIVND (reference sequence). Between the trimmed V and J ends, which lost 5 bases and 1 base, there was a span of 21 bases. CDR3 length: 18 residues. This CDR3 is CASSAGPAGSVSGNTIYF. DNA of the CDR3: TGTGCCAGTAGTGCCGGACCGGCAGGGAGCGTATCTGGAAACACCATATATTTT.

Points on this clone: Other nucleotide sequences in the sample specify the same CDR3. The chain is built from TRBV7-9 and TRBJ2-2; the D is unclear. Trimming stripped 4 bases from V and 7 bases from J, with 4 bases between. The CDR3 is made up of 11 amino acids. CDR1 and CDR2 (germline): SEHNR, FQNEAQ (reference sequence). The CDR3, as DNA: TGTGCCAGCAGCTCGAGCGGGGAGCTGTTTTTT. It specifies CASSSSGELFF.

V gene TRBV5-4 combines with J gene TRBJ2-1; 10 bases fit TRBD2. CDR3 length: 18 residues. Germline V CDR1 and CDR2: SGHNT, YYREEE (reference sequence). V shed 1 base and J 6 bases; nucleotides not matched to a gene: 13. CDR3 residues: CASSLYLRSSGSFNEQFF. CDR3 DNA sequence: TGTGCCAGCAGCTTGTATCTTCGGTCTAGCGGGAGTTTCAATGAGCAGTTCTTC.

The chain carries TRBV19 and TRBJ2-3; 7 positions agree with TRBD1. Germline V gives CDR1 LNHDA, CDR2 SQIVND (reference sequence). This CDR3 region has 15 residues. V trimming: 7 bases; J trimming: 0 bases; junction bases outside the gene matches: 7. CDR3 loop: CASKTGDASTDTQYF. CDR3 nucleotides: TGTGCCAGTAAAACAGGGGACGCTAGCACAGATACGCAGTATTTT. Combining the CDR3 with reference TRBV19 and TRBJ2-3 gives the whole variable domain DGGITQSPKYLFRKEGQNVTLSCEQNLNHDAMYWYRQDPGQGLRLIYYSQIVNDFQKGDIAEGYSVSREKKESFPLTVTSAQKNPTAFYLCASKTGDASTDTQYFGPGTRLTVL.

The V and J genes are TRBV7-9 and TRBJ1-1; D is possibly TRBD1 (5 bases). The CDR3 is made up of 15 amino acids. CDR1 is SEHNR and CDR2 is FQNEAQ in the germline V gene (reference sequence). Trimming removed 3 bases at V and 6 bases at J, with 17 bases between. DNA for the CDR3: TGTGCCAGCAGCTTCTTGGTTACGGGGGAGGCTGAAGCTTTCTTT. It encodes CASSFLVTGEAEAFF.

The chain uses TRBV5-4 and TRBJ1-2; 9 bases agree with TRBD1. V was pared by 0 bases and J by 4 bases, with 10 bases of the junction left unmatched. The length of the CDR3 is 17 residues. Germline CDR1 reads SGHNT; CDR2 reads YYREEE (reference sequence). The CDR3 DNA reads TGTGCCAGCAGCTTGGCCCCACAGGGGGCCCTTACCTATGGCTACACCTTC. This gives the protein CASSLAPQGALTYGYTF.

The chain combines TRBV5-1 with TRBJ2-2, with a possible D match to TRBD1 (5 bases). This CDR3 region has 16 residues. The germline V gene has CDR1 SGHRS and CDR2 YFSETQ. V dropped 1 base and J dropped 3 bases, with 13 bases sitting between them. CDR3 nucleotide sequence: TGCGCCAGCAGCTTGTTTACCCAAGGGGACACCGGGGAGCTGTTTTTT. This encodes CASSLFTQGDTGELFF.

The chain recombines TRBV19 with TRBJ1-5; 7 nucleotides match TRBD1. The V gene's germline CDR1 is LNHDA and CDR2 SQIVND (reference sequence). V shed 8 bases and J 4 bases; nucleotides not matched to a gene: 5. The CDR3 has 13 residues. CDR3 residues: CASQEDRNQPQHF. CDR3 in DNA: TGTGCCAGTCAGGAGGACAGGAATCAGCCCCAGCATTTT. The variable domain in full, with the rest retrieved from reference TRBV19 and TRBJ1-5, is DGGITQSPKYLFRKEGQNVTLSCEQNLNHDAMYWYRQDPGQGLRLIYYSQIVNDFQKGDIAEGYSVSREKKESFPLTVTSAQKNPTAFYLCASQEDRNQPQHFGDGTRLSIL.